What follows describes a single T cell receptor (beta chain). Germline-derived CDR1 and CDR2 are SEHNR and FQNEAQ (reference sequence). There are 14 residues in the CDR3. The V end was cut by 5 bases, the J end by 2 bases, with 9 bases between. This specimen comes from a study of blood T cell repertoires in COVID-19. On the study more broadly: The analysed material was cDNA or gDNA that came from T cells, B-cell-depleted T cells, or PBMCs.

In the authors' methods: It was from reference gene primer amplification that nucleated cell counts were estimated. The protocol was immunoSEQ multiplex PCR, while the TCRdb copy is restricted to in-frame clones and leaves out a portion. From that table come the V and J calls and clone size; the DNA was used to work out D and trimming. The sample records 200,000 to 250,000 clones, 82% being singletons. Sequencing was performed on peripheral blood. The origin of this receptor is a woman older than 75 with COVID-19, enrolled during active disease. V and J are TRBV7-9 and TRBJ1-4; no clear D. CDR3 sequence reads: CASSLAGTNEKLFF. Here the CDR3 DNA reads TGTGCCAGCAGCCTCGCGGGGACTAATGAAAAACTGTTTTTT.